This TCR beta chain came from a study of blood T cell repertoires in COVID-19 (dated by TCRdb to the early 2020s). Regarding the complete study: Collaborator samples came from the United States, Italy and Spain and covered acute and convalescent phases of COVID-19. Where HLA class I and class II types were available, the types were taken from metadata supplied by the sample provider, not from assay-based typing. The samples were drawn from two sources: the first 160 participants of the ongoing ImmuneRACE study, and about 1,300 subjects contributed by 6 global collaborators. The repertoires were released in a freely available public database intended as a resource for research on the immune response to SARS-CoV-2. The sample metadata nearly always contained a de-identified subject ID, COVID-19 status, age in years and sex. Subjects who had been exposed to COVID-19, were actively infected with it, or had recovered from it provided the deeply sampled blood TCRbeta repertoires that made up the dataset. The prospective study material was composed of cDNA or gDNA derived from T cells, B-cell-depleted T cells, or PBMCs.

TCRbeta CDR3 regions were amplified from genomic DNA by means of the immunoSEQ Assay, a bias-controlled multiplex PCR. The paper's data handling went like this. The number of nucleated cells in each sample was estimated from the amplification of reference gene primers within the assay. To quantify the absolute abundance of each unique TCRbeta CDR3 rearrangement, sequence reads were collapsed and filtered. Productive Simpson clonality was computed per sample as the square root of Simpson's diversity index over productive rearrangements. As stored in TCRdb, this immuneACCESS dataset retains in-frame rearrangements with V and J assigned. A fraction of the clones does not appear; measured against another copy, unresolved V genes explain less than half of the discrepancy, and the remainder lacks a known reason. V, J and clone size are those of that table, while D and trimming were read from the DNA. Recorded for this sample are about 110,000 clones; more than 60% of them occurred a single time. Of the sample, around a fifth falls within the top ten clones.

The germline V gene (reference sequence) sets CDR1 to MNHEY and CDR2 to SMNVEV. The CDR3 goes from the cysteine to the phenylalanine over 16 residues. Of the read, only the CDR3 DNA is kept; its 48 bases are in frame from base 1. At the junction V is shortened by 5 bases and J by 0 bases, with 14 bases in between. Here is what the overall study found, with its caveats: The quantity of clinical and demographic metadata differed by source and by participant and was supplied without curation.

Collaborating institutions collected whole blood in K2EDTA tubes following their own protocols. For TCRbeta analysis, collaborator samples were shipped as frozen whole blood, as isolated PBMCs, or as DNA extracted from either sample type. Notes on this clone: The antigen it recognizes is unknown. No qualities accompany the bases; no much larger clone lies one base away.

The source material was peripheral blood. The TCR sequence derives from a man in his sixties or seventies with active or convalescent COVID-19. The V and J genes are TRBV27 and TRBJ1-5; a tentative D match to TRBD1 spans 6 bases. The DNA sequence reads TGTGCCAGCAGTCCCGGGACACTTTATAGCAATCAGCCCCAGCATTTT. Translated, it gives CASSPGTLYSNQPQHF.